The TCR beta chain under discussion was sequenced for a study of blood T cell repertoires in COVID-19. Study overall: T cells, B-cell-depleted T cells, or PBMCs provided the cDNA or gDNA that served as material.

Profiling relied on immunoSEQ multiplex PCR, and the TCRdb table lists in-frame clones only, not all of them. The table shows fewer than 300,000 clones, with roughly nine tenths occurring only once. The V gene's germline CDR1 is SGDLS and CDR2 YYNGEE. CDR3 size: 16 residues. J gave up 0 bases and V 4 bases, and 8 bases lay outside the gene matches. The sequence was obtained from a woman younger than 45 with COVID-19, enrolled during active disease. This chain uses TRBV9 with TRBJ1-1, with TRBD1 identical over 8 bases. Sequencing was done on a sample of peripheral blood. Here the CDR3 reads CASSPTGGGMNTEAFF. The CDR3 DNA is TGTGCCAGCAGCCCAACAGGGGGAGGTATGAACACTGAAGCTTTCTTT. Full variable domain (remainder filled in from reference TRBV9 and TRBJ1-1): DSGVTQTPKHLITATGQRVTLRCSPRSGDLSVYWYQQSLDQGLQFLIQYYNGEERAKGNILERFSAQQFPDLHSELNLSSLELGDSALYFCASSPTGGGMNTEAFFGQGTRLTVV.